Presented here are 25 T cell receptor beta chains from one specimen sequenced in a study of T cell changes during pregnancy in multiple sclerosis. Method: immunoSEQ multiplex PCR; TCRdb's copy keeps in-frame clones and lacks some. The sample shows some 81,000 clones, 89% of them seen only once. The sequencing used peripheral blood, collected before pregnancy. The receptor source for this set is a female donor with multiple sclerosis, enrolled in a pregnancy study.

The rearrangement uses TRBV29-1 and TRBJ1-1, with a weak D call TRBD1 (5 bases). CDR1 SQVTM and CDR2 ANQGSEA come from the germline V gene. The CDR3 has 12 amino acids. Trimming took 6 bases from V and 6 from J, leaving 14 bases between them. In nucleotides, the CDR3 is TGCAGCGTAGGGACCTCGGGGGCTGAAGCTTTCTTT. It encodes CSVGTSGAEAFF.

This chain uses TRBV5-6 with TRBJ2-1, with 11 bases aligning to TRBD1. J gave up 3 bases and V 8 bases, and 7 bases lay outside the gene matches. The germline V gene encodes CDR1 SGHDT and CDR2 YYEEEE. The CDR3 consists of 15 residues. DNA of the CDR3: TGTGCCAGAGCAACGGGACAGGGGGTCTACAATGAGCAGTTCTTC. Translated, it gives CARATGQGVYNEQFF.

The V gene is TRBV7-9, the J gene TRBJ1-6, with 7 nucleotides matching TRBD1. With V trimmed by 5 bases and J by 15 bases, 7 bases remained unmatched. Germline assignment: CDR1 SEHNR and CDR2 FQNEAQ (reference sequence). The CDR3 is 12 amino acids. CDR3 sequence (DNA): TGTGCCAGCAGCCGAGACAGGGTTCACCTCCACTTT. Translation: CASSRDRVHLHF. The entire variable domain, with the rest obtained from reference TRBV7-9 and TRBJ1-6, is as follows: DTGVSQNPRHKITKRGQNVTFRCDPISEHNRLYWYRQTLGQGPEFLTYFQNEAQLEKSRLLSDRFSAERPKGSFSTLEIQRTEQGDSAMYLCASSRDRVHLHFGNGTRLTVT.

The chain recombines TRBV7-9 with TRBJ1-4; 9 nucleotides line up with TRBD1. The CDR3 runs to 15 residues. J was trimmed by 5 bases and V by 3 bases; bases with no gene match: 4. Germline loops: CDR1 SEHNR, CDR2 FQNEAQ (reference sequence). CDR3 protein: CASSLDGTGNEKLFF. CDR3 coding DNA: TGTGCCAGCAGCTTGGACGGGACAGGGAATGAAAAACTGTTTTTT.

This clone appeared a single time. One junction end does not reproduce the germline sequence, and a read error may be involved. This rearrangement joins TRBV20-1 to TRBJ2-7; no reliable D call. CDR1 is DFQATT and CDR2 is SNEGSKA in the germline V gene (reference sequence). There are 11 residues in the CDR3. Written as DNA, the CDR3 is TGCAGTGCTAGAGCACCGTACGGGCAGTACTTC. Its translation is CSARAPYGQYF.

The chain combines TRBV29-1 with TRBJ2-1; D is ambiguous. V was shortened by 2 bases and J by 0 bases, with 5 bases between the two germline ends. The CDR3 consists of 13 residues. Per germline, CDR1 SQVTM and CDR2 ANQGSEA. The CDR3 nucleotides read TGCAGCGTTGAACCTAGCTCCTACAATGAGCAGTTCTTC. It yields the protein CSVEPSSYNEQFF.

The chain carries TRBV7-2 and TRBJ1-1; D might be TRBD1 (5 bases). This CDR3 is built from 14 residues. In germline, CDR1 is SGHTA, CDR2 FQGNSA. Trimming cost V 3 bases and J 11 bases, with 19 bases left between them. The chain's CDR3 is CASSFLRSRVRAFF. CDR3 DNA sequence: TGTGCCAGCAGCTTCCTCAGGAGCAGGGTCCGGGCTTTCTTT.

CDR3 in amino acids: CASSQEFRGDTQYF. CDR3 nucleotide sequence: TGCGCCAGCAGCCAAGAGTTTCGGGGGGACACGCAGTATTTT. The genes are TRBV4-3 and TRBJ2-3; 7 bases align to TRBD2. Germline assignment: CDR1 LGHNA and CDR2 YSLEER. The CDR3 contains 14 residues. J was trimmed by 9 bases and V by 0 bases; bases with no gene match: 6.

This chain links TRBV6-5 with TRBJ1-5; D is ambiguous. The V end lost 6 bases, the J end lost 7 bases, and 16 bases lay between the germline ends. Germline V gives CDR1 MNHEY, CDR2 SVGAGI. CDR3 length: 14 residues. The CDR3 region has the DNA TGTGCCAGCAGCTTCGGAGGTATTAACCAGCCCCAGCATTTT. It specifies CASSFGGINQPQHF.

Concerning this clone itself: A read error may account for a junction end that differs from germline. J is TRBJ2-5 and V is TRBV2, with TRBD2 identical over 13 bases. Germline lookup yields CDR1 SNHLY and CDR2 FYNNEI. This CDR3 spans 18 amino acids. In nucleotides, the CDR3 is TGTGCCACCAGTGCCGGGGGCACTAGCGGGGGGGCTGGAGAGACCCAGTACTTC. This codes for CATSAGGTSGGAGETQYF.

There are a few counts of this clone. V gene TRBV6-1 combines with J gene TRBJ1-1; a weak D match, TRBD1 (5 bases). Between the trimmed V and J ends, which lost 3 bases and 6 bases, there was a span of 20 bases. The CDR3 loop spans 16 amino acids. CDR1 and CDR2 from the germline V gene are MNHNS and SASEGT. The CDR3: CASSDHLLGGRAEAFF. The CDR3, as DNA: TGTGCCAGCAGTGACCATCTACTGGGGGGGAGGGCTGAAGCTTTCTTT.

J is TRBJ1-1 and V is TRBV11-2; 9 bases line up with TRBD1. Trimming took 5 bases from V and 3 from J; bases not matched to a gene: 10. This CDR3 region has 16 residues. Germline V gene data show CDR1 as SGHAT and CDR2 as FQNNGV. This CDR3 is CASSLRQGEGDTEAFF. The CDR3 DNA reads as TGTGCCAGCAGCCTCAGACAGGGGGAGGGGGACACTGAAGCTTTCTTT.

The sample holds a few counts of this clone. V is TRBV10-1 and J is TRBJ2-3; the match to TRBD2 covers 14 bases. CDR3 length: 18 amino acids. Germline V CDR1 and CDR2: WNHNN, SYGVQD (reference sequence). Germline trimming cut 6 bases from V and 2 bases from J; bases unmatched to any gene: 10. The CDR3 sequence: CASSGTSGGPLLTDTQYF. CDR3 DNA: TGCGCCAGCAGCGGGACTAGCGGGGGACCCCTACTCACAGATACGCAGTATTTT.

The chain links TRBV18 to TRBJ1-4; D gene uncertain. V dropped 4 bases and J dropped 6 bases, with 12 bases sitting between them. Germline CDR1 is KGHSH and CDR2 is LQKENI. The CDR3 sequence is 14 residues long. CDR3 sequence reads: CASSRASSDEKLFF. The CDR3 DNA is TGTGCCAGCTCACGGGCATCGTCTGATGAAAAACTGTTTTTT.

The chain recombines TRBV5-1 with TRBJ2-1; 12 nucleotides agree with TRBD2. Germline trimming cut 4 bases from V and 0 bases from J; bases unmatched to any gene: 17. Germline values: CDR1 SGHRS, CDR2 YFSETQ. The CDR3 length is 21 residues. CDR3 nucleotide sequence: TGCGCCAGCAGCCGGCCCCGCCGCTCTAGCGGGGGGGCTGACTCCTACAATGAGCAGTTCTTC. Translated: CASSRPRRSSGGADSYNEQFF.

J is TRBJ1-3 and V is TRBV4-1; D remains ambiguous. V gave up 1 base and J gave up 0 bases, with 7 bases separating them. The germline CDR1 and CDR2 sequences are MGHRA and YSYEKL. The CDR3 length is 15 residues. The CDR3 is CASSQARGSGNTIYF. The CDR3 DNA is TGCGCCAGCAGCCAAGCGAGAGGCTCTGGAAACACCATATATTTT.

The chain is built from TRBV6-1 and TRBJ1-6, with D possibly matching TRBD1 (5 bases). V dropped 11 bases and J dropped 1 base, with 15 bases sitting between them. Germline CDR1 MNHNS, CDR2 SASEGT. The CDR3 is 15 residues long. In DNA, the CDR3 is TGTGCCGCCCGGGGAGGGGTTTCCTATAATTCACCCCTCCACTTT. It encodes CAARGGVSYNSPLHF.

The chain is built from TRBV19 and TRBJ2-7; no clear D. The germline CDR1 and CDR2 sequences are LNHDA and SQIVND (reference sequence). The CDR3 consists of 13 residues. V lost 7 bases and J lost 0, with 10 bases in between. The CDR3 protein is CASMSESSYEQYF. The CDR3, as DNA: TGTGCCAGTATGTCCGAGAGCTCCTACGAGCAGTACTTC.

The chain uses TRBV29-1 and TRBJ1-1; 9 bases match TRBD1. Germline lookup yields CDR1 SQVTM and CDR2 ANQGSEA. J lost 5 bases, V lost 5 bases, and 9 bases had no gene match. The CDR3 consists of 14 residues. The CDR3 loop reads CSVSSDRGGTEAFF. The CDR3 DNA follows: TGCAGCGTTTCGTCGGACAGGGGTGGGACTGAAGCTTTCTTT.

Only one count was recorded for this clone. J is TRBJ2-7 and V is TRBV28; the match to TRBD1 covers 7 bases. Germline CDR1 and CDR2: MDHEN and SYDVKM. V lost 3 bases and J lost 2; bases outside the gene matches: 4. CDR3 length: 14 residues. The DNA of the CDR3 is TGTGCCAGCAGTTTTTCCGGGACAGCCTACGAGCAGTACTTC. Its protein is CASSFSGTAYEQYF.

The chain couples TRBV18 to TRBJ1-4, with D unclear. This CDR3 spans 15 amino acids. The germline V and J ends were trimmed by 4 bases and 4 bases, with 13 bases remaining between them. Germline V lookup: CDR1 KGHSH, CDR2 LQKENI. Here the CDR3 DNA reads TGTGCCAGCTCACTAGGACCGAGGGTTAATGAAAAACTGTTTTTT. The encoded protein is CASSLGPRVNEKLFF.

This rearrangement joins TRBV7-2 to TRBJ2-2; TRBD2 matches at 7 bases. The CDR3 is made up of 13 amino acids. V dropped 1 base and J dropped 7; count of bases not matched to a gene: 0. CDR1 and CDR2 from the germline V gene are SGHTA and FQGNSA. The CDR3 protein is CASSLVAGGELFF. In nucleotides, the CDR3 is TGTGCCAGCAGCTTAGTAGCGGGCGGGGAGCTGTTTTTT.

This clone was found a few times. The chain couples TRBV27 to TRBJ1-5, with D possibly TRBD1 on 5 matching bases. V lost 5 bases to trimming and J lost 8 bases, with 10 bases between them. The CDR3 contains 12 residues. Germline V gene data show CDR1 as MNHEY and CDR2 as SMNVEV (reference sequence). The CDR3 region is CASSRRGEPQHF. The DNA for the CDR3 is TGTGCCAGCAGTCGTAGGGGCGAGCCCCAGCATTTT.

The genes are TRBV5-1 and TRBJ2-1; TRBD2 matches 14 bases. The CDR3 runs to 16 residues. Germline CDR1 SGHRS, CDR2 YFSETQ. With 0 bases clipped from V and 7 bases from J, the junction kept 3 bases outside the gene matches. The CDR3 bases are TGCGCCAGCAGCTTGGGACTAGCGGGGGGGATGAATGAGCAGTTCTTC. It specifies CASSLGLAGGMNEQFF.

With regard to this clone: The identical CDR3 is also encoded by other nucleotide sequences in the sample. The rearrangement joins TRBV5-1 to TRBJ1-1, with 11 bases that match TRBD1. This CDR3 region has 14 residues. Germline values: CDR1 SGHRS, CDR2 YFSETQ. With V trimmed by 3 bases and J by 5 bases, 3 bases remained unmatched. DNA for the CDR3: TGCGCCAGCAGCTCTGGGACAGGGGGGACTGAAGCTTTCTTT. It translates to CASSSGTGGTEAFF.